The 16 T cell receptor beta chains reported below all come from one sample, sequenced in a study of PD-1 blockade in classical Hodgkin lymphoma. The data were produced by immunoSEQ multiplex PCR, yet TCRdb's version contains in-frame clones alone and is incomplete. The table lists 15,000 to 20,000 clones, roughly 65% of them singletons. Described time point: cycle 4 day 1 (C4D1), after five to seven weeks of nivolumab. Every patient experienced relapse after autologous stem cell transplantation, and brentuximab vedotin exposure varied. Material: peripheral blood mononuclear cells (PBMCs), obtained before the fourth cycle of nivolumab. The receptors shown here come from a human donor with classical Hodgkin lymphoma.

This chain uses TRBV9 with TRBJ2-7; TRBD2 matches at 9 bases. CDR3 length: 14 amino acids. V was pared by 0 bases and J by 3 bases, with 1 base of the junction left unmatched. Germline CDR1 and CDR2: SGDLS and YYNGEE. In DNA, the CDR3 is TGTGCCAGCAGCGTAGGTAGCGGGAGCTACGAGCAGTACTTC. Translation gives CASSVGSGSYEQYF.

The chain carries TRBV14 and TRBJ2-3, with D unclear. CDR1 is SGHDN and CDR2 is FVKESK in the germline V gene. The CDR3 is made up of 13 amino acids. V was trimmed by 0 bases and J by 4 bases, leaving 5 bases between them. CDR3 sequence reads: CASSQDNADTQYF. The DNA for the CDR3 is TGTGCCAGCAGCCAAGACAACGCAGATACGCAGTATTTT.

The chain joins TRBV9 to TRBJ2-5; D not resolved. Trimming took off 7 bases at V and 2 bases at J, with 9 bases between the two ends. There are 12 residues in the CDR3. Germline CDR1 SGDLS, CDR2 YYNGEE. CDR3 in DNA: TGTGCCAGCGGAGTAGGGCAAGAGACCCAGTACTTC. This translates into CASGVGQETQYF.

This clone appeared a few times. The rearrangement joins TRBV4-1 to TRBJ2-3, with a weak D call TRBD2 (6 bases). V was pared by 2 bases and J by 5 bases, with 17 bases between. CDR1 and CDR2 from the germline V gene are MGHRA and YSYEKL. CDR3 length equals 16 residues. The CDR3 loop is CASSQSGRAGGDTQYF. Written as DNA, the CDR3 is TGCGCCAGCAGCCAATCCGGGCGGGCCGGGGGAGATACGCAGTATTTT.

V gene TRBV6-5 combines with J gene TRBJ2-7; the match to TRBD1 covers 7 bases. CDR3 length: 14 amino acids. The ends lost 2 bases at V and 3 bases at J; junction bases unmatched: 4. Germline V CDR1 and CDR2: MNHEY, SVGAGI. CDR3 amino acids: CASSYGTGDYEQYF. The CDR3, as DNA: TGTGCCAGCAGTTACGGAACAGGGGACTACGAGCAGTACTTC.

This clone is medium-sized by share. The chain has TRBV9 and TRBJ2-1; perhaps TRBD2 as D (5 bases). Per germline, CDR1 SGDLS and CDR2 YYNGEE. Trimming pared 0 bases from V and 1 base from J, leaving 11 bases between. The CDR3 has 16 residues. The CDR3 coding sequence is TGTGCCAGCAGCGTAGGAGGGTACGGTTCCTACAATGAGCAGTTCTTC. As protein: CASSVGGYGSYNEQFF.

The gene calls are TRBV11-2 and TRBJ1-1; a possible D gene is TRBD1 (5 bases). The CDR3 runs to 15 residues. The germline V gene has CDR1 SGHAT and CDR2 FQNNGV. V lost 1 base and J 3 bases, leaving 12 bases between the germline ends. The CDR3 nucleotides read TGTGCCAGCAGCTTAGCTAGGGCCAGGGACACTGAAGCTTTCTTT. The encoded protein is CASSLARARDTEAFF.

The rearrangement uses TRBV9 and TRBJ2-2; D unclear. CDR1 is SGDLS and CDR2 is YYNGEE in the germline V gene. The CDR3 is 15 residues long. Trimming pared 3 bases from V and 0 bases from J, leaving 9 bases between. The CDR3 region has the DNA TGTGCCAGCAGCGCACGGACCCCGAACACCGGGGAGCTGTTTTTT. This sequence encodes CASSARTPNTGELFF.

The chain recombines TRBV28 with TRBJ2-7; TRBD1 agrees at 7 bases. This CDR3 is 15 amino acids long. The V gene end was trimmed by 5 bases and the J gene end by 7 bases; junction bases not matched to a gene: 14. Germline lookup yields CDR1 MDHEN and CDR2 SYDVKM. The CDR3 coding sequence is TGTGCCAGCAGTACTCGACAGGGAAATTACTATGAGCAGTACTTC. It is translated as CASSTRQGNYYEQYF.

This clone has only a few counts. V usage is TRBV11-2 and J usage is TRBJ1-2; D is uncertain. Trimming stripped 1 base from V and 7 bases from J, with 7 bases between. The CDR3 has 12 residues. Looked up from germline, CDR1 is SGHAT and CDR2 is FQNNGV. The CDR3 reads CASSLGTPGYTF. In nucleotides, the CDR3 is TGTGCCAGCAGCTTAGGGACCCCTGGCTACACCTTC.

The chain has TRBV27 and TRBJ2-7, with D perhaps TRBD2 (6 bases). The CDR3 is made up of 14 amino acids. The V end lost 3 bases, the J end lost 6 bases, and 15 bases lay between the germline ends. Germline V CDR1 and CDR2: MNHEY, SMNVEV (reference sequence). The CDR3: CASSFRTGEGEQYF. For the CDR3, the DNA is TGTGCCAGCAGTTTCAGAACGGGAGAAGGCGAGCAGTACTTC.

The chain combines TRBV7-9 with TRBJ2-7; 9 bases are a match to TRBD1. This CDR3 has 14 residues. V lost 3 bases to trimming and J lost 6 bases; unmatched junction nucleotides: 6. Germline CDR1 and CDR2: SEHNR and FQNEAQ (reference sequence). The CDR3 nucleotides are TGTGCCAGCAGCTTTACCGGGACAGGGACCGAGCAGTACTTC. Its protein product is CASSFTGTGTEQYF. The full variable domain, in which reference TRBV7-9 and TRBJ2-7 provide the parts outside the CDR3, is DTGVSQNPRHKITKRGQNVTFRCDPISEHNRLYWYRQTLGQGPEFLTYFQNEAQLEKSRLLSDRFSAERPKGSFSTLEIQRTEQGDSAMYLCASSFTGTGTEQYFGPGTRLTVT.

This chain links TRBV6-6 with TRBJ2-5, with 10 nucleotides matching TRBD2. Germline lookup yields CDR1 MNHNY and CDR2 SVGAGI (reference sequence). With V trimmed by 0 bases and J by 4 bases, 5 bases remained unmatched. The CDR3 totals 16 residues. CDR3 DNA sequence: TGTGCCAGCAGTTACTCGAGCGGGAGGGCCTCAGAGACCCAGTACTTC. Its protein is CASSYSSGRASETQYF.

The sample holds a few counts of this clone. CDR3 bases: TGTGCCAGCAGTCCGACAGGGGGGGATTCACCCCTCCACTTT. Its protein is CASSPTGGDSPLHF. The gene calls are TRBV25-1 and TRBJ1-6; 9 positions agree with TRBD1. From germline, CDR1 is MGHDK and CDR2 SYGVNS. The V gene end was trimmed by 5 bases and the J gene end by 8 bases; junction bases not matched to a gene: 4. The CDR3 runs 14 residues.

This clone appeared a single time. The J gene is TRBJ2-5, the V gene TRBV27; 9 nucleotides match TRBD2. V shed 2 bases and J 5 bases; nucleotides not matched to a gene: 6. The germline V gene encodes CDR1 MNHEY and CDR2 SMNVEV (reference sequence). The CDR3 covers 15 residues. The CDR3 is CASSLGTSRIETQYF. The DNA of the CDR3 is TGTGCCAGCAGTTTAGGGACTAGCAGGATTGAGACCCAGTACTTC.

The chain combines TRBV6-6 with TRBJ2-2; tentatively, D is TRBD2 (6 bases). Per the germline V gene, CDR1 is MNHNY and CDR2 is SVGAGI (reference sequence). Trimming took off 1 base at V and 2 bases at J, with 8 bases between the two ends. The CDR3 covers 15 residues. The CDR3 bases are TGTGCCAGCAGTTACTACGGGGGTAACACCGGGGAGCTGTTTTTT. It encodes CASSYYGGNTGELFF.